This TCR beta chain was sequenced during a study of blood T cells in healthy people across ages. Study-level points and caveats: Changes in expanded clonotypes were possibly confounded, as the CMV status of donors was unknown.

Turning to this clonotype: What it binds is unknown.

With a J-beta primer mix and a sample-barcoded 5' primer, a second PCR ran 7 to 11 cycles. TCRdb re-called the 5' RACE reads with MiXCR, one entry per CDR3 protein. Seen here are some 1.5 million distinct CDR3 sequences, over 25% observed once, and the top ten hold 7% to 9%. CDR1 and CDR2 from the germline V gene are SGHTA and FQGNSA. The CDR3 contains 17 residues. After removal of 4 bases from V and 2 bases from J, the junction contained 5 bases not matched to a gene. The origin of this receptor is a woman in her 30s in good health. The sequenced sample consisted of blood. V usage is TRBV7-2 and J usage is TRBJ2-6; 10 positions match TRBD1. As DNA, the CDR3 is TGTGCCAGCAGCTCCAAAGGGACAGGGGCTGGGGCCAACGTCCTGACTTTC. Translated: CASSSKGTGAGANVLTF.